This T cell receptor beta chain was identified during a study of regulatory T cells in long-lasting Graves disease. This clonotype showed up just a few times. The TCR beta library used iRepertoire HTBI primers with Arm-PCR amplification of CDR3. In TCRdb, the multiplex PCR reads were re-called with MiXCR into one record per CDR3 protein. The data show over 400,000 distinct CDR3 sequences, with about 14% seen just once and approximately 17% held by the top ten. Time point in this sample: newly diagnosed GD, antithyroid drugs for less than 3 months. PBMC-derived RNA was used for the TCR library. The sample also formed part of further work on T cells in Graves' hyperthyroidism and ophthalmopathy. That source adds: The authors deemed Graves' hyperthyroidism stable absent ophthalmopathy progression within 18 months. Disease duration under 2 months; hyperthyroidism patients were aged 18 to 65. Classification by a 13 V-J model distinguished ophthalmopathy from stable hyperthyroidism.

This TCR was sampled from a woman in her 50s with Graves disease. Source: peripheral blood mononuclear cells (PBMCs), taken at new diagnosis, from a patient treated with antithyroid drugs.

The CDR3 bases are TGCAGTGCTAGGGACAGCAACTCCTACGAGCAGTACTTC. The encoded protein is CSARDSNSYEQYF. The chain is built from TRBV20-1 and TRBJ2-7; maybe TRBD1 (6 bases). V was pared by 3 bases and J by 0 bases, with 9 bases between. The CDR3 contains 13 residues. Germline V CDR1 and CDR2: DFQATT, SNEGSKA (reference sequence).